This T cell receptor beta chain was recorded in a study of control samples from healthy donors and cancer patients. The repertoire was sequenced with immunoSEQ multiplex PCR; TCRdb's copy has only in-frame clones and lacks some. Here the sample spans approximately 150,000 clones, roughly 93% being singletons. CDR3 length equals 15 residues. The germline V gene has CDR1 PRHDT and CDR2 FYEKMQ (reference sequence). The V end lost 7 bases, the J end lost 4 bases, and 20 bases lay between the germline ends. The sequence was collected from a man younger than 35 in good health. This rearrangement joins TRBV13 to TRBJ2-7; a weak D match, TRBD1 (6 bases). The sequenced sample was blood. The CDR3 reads CASNPPRDIGYEQYF. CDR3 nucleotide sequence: TGTGCCAGCAACCCCCCACGGGACATAGGGTACGAGCAGTACTTC.